This T cell receptor (beta chain) appears in the sequencing data of a study of blood T cells in healthy people across ages. The CDR3 consists of 16 residues. V lost 5 bases, J lost 2 bases, and 7 bases stayed unmatched. Per the germline V gene, CDR1 is SEHNR and CDR2 is FQNEAQ (reference sequence). Using a J-beta primer mix together with a sample-barcoded 5' primer, a second PCR was run for roughly 7 to 11 cycles. Template switching added a 12-random-nucleotide identifier to every cDNA molecule. A single record per CDR3 protein comes from TCRdb applying MiXCR to the 5' RACE reads. In the table there are approximately 1.5 million distinct CDR3 sequences, 34% of which are singletons.

The clonotype comes from a woman between 25 and 40 years old in good health. This chain connects TRBV7-9 to TRBJ2-7; TRBD2 agrees at 12 bases. The sequencing sample was made of blood. The CDR3 DNA reads as TGTGCCAGCAGCCCAGGGACTAGCGGGCCGACCTACGAGCAGTACTTC. Protein sequence: CASSPGTSGPTYEQYF. The complete variable domain, with remaining parts taken from reference TRBV7-9 and TRBJ2-7, reads DTGVSQNPRHKITKRGQNVTFRCDPISEHNRLYWYRQTLGQGPEFLTYFQNEAQLEKSRLLSDRFSAERPKGSFSTLEIQRTEQGDSAMYLCASSPGTSGPTYEQYFGPGTRLTVT.